The entry below describes one T cell receptor (beta chain). Its specificity is unknown. CDR3 regions were amplified by Arm-PCR using iRepertoire HTBI primers to build TCR beta libraries. In TCRdb, the multiplex PCR reads were re-called with MiXCR into one record per CDR3 protein. The data show around 420,000 distinct CDR3 sequences, around a sixth seen once. The source of the sample is a study of regulatory T cells in long-lasting Graves disease. Findings of the study overall: With 2,500 to 3,500 shared public clonotypes, persistent patients exceeded new patients, who shared around 970. Thyroid tissue was not sampled; only peripheral blood was.

Time point noted: newly diagnosed GD, antithyroid drugs for less than 3 months. RNA from PBMCs was the source of the TCR library. V dropped 2 bases and J dropped 2 bases, with 16 bases sitting between them. The germline V gene encodes CDR1 DFQATT and CDR2 SNEGSKA (reference sequence). This CDR3 has 15 residues. The sample here was peripheral blood mononuclear cells (PBMCs), taken at new diagnosis, from a patient treated with antithyroid drugs. The origin of this receptor is a female donor with Graves disease. V and J are TRBV20-1 and TRBJ2-7; possible D gene TRBD2, 6 bases. The DNA for the CDR3 is TGCAGTGCTAGACCCGCACTAGCTCTAACCTACGAGCAGTACTTC. Translated, it gives CSARPALALTYEQYF.